This is a list of T cell receptor beta chains from one sample in a study of shared clonotypes between healthy human individuals. The assay was immunoSEQ multiplex PCR, and TCRdb's table has in-frame clones only and misses some. Of around 2,000,000 clones listed, about 95% are singletons. Sequencing input: naive CD8+ T cells sorted from blood. The receptors stem from a man younger than 35 in good health. CDR3s include the opening cysteine and the closing phenylalanine or tryptophan. The order of the fields is D gene, clone size, V gene, J gene, CDR3 DNA, CDR3 protein. D genes are given only for firm matches. Expanded clones get a size class; other rows say once, few or many, or leave the size out.

D: -; size: -; V: TRBV29-1; J: TRBJ2-1; DNA: TGCAGCGTTGATAGCGTTTCCTACAATGAGCAGTTCTTC; CDR3: CSVDSVSYNEQFF
D: -; size: -; V: TRBV7-9; J: TRBJ2-2; DNA: TGTGCCAGCAGCTACCCCCCCATGATGGCCTTAACCGGGGAGCTGTTTTTT; CDR3: CASSYPPMMALTGELFF
D: -; size: -; V: TRBV10-3; J: TRBJ1-1; DNA: TGTGCCACGCTCCGGGACGGACTTGAAGCTTTCTTT; CDR3: CATLRDGLEAFF
D: -; size: -; V: TRBV9; J: TRBJ2-2; DNA: TGTGCCAGCAGCGAGGGTGGTGGATCCGGGGAGCTGTTTTTT; CDR3: CASSEGGGSGELFF
D: TRBD1; size: -; V: TRBV2; J: TRBJ2-3; DNA: TGTGCCAGCAGCACGGAGACAGGGGCGACAGATACGCAGTATTTT; CDR3: CASSTETGATDTQYF
D: -; size: -; V: TRBV9; J: TRBJ2-2; DNA: TGTGCCAGCAGCGTAGGCGGTGGGACCGGGGAGCTGTTTTTT; CDR3: CASSVGGGTGELFF
D: -; size: few; V: TRBV18; J: TRBJ2-7; DNA: TGTGCCAGCTCACCAGGCACCTACGAGCAGTACTTC; CDR3: CASSPGTYEQYF
D: -; size: -; V: TRBV6-4; J: TRBJ2-7; DNA: TGTGCCAGCAGTGCGGACTATTTCTACGAGCAGTACTTC; CDR3: CASSADYFYEQYF
D: -; size: -; V: TRBV14; J: TRBJ2-1; DNA: TGTGCCAGCAGCCCCTGGGGAAGCAATGAGCAGTTCTTC; CDR3: CASSPWGSNEQFF
D: TRBD1; size: once; V: TRBV4-3; J: TRBJ2-7; DNA: TGCGCCAGCAGCCAGAACACCGGGACAGGGTCCCACGAGCAGTACTTC; CDR3: CASSQNTGTGSHEQYF
D: -; size: -; V: TRBV10-1; J: TRBJ2-5; DNA: TGCGCCAGCAGTGAAGGGGCCCAAGAGACCCAGTACTTC; CDR3: CASSEGAQETQYF
D: -; size: -; V: TRBV5-4; J: TRBJ2-5; DNA: TGTGCCAGCAGCTGGAGTCTAACGGGAGAGACCCAGTACTTC; CDR3: CASSWSLTGETQYF
D: TRBD1; size: -; V: TRBV28; J: TRBJ2-7; DNA: TGTGCCAGCACGGGACAGGGGAGCTCCTACGAGCAGTACTTC; CDR3: CASTGQGSSYEQYF
D: -; size: -; V: TRBV30; J: TRBJ2-3; DNA: TGTGCCTGGAGCCTCGGGGTCGCCTACACAGATACGCAGTATTTT; CDR3: CAWSLGVAYTDTQYF
D: TRBD2; size: -; V: TRBV9; J: TRBJ2-7; DNA: TGTGCCAGCAGCGTAGCTACGGGGGGACTAGCGGGCTCCTACGAGCAGTACTTC; CDR3: CASSVATGGLAGSYEQYF
D: -; size: -; V: TRBV7-3; J: TRBJ1-2; DNA: TGTGCCAGCAGCTCCCAGGGAAGGGATGGCTACACCTTC; CDR3: CASSSQGRDGYTF
D: TRBD2; size: -; V: TRBV7-2; J: TRBJ2-2; DNA: TGTGCCAGCAGCTTAGATGGAGCGGGAGGGCCCTCCGGGGAGCTGTTTTTT; CDR3: CASSLDGAGGPSGELFF
D: TRBD2; size: -; V: TRBV11-3; J: TRBJ2-1; DNA: TGTGCCAGCAGCTTATGGTCTAGCGGGGACTACAATGAGCAGTTCTTC; CDR3: CASSLWSSGDYNEQFF
D: -; size: -; V: TRBV6-5; J: TRBJ1-5; DNA: TGTGCCAGCCACAGTCAGCCCCAGCATTTT; CDR3: CASHSQPQHF
D: -; size: -; V: TRBV6-6; J: TRBJ2-5; DNA: TGTGCCAGCACCCACGGGCCATATCTCGAACGAGAGACCCAGTACTTC; CDR3: CASTHGPYLERETQYF
D: TRBD2; size: once; V: TRBV4-1; J: TRBJ2-1; DNA: TGCGCCAGCAGCCAAGCAACTGAGCGGGAGGGTAGTCATGAGCAGTTCTTC; CDR3: CASSQATEREGSHEQFF
D: TRBD1; size: -; V: TRBV2; J: TRBJ1-3; DNA: TGTGCCAGCAGTGAAACCGGGCGAGGGACAGGGTTGTACGGAAACACCATATATTTT; CDR3: CASSETGRGTGLYGNTIYF
D: -; size: -; V: TRBV5-1; J: TRBJ2-7; DNA: TGCGCCAGCAGCTTTACAGACCCCTACGAGCAGTACTTC; CDR3: CASSFTDPYEQYF
D: -; size: -; V: TRBV7-8; J: TRBJ1-5; DNA: TGTGCCAGCAGCTCCGGGTCCCGGCTCGATCAGCCCCAGCATTTT; CDR3: CASSSGSRLDQPQHF
D: TRBD2; size: -; V: TRBV7-9; J: TRBJ2-1; DNA: TGTGCCAGCAGCTTAGGCGGACTAGCGGGGGTCGAGCAGTTCTTC; CDR3: CASSLGGLAGVEQFF
D: -; size: -; V: TRBV10-3; J: TRBJ2-1; DNA: TGTGCCATCTCTGATCGGGATGAGCAGTTCTTC; CDR3: CAISDRDEQFF
D: -; size: -; V: TRBV30; J: TRBJ2-1; DNA: TGTGCCTGGAGTGTAGCCGGTAACAATGAGCAGTTCTTC; CDR3: CAWSVAGNNEQFF
D: TRBD2; size: -; V: TRBV9; J: TRBJ2-2; DNA: TGTGCCAGCAGCGAGCCGGCACTAGCGGGTGACACCGGGGAGCTGTTTTTT; CDR3: CASSEPALAGDTGELFF
D: -; size: -; V: TRBV19; J: TRBJ1-2; DNA: TGTGCCAGTAGTATTTCGACAGCTCCTAACTATGGCTACACCTTC; CDR3: CASSISTAPNYGYTF
D: -; size: -; V: TRBV7-9; J: TRBJ1-5; DNA: TGTGCCAGCAGCGCACCCGAGGGAAATAGCAATCAGCCCCAGCATTTT; CDR3: CASSAPEGNSNQPQHF
D: -; size: -; V: TRBV6-1; J: TRBJ1-3; DNA: TGTGCCTCAAATGGGCACCCCTCTGGAAACACCATATATTTT; CDR3: CASNGHPSGNTIYF
D: TRBD1; size: -; V: TRBV19; J: TRBJ2-7; DNA: TGTGCCAGTAGTATGGTGGCCGGGACAGGCTCGTCCGAGCAGTACTTC; CDR3: CASSMVAGTGSSEQYF
D: -; size: -; V: TRBV28; J: TRBJ1-5; DNA: TGTGCCAGCGGCGTCACGGGGTCTTGGTATCAGCCCCAGCATTTT; CDR3: CASGVTGSWYQPQHF
D: -; size: -; V: TRBV19; J: TRBJ1-4; DNA: TGTGCCAGTAGTATACTAGCAGGCGGTGAAAAACTGTTTTTT; CDR3: CASSILAGGEKLFF
D: TRBD2; size: -; V: TRBV28; J: TRBJ2-7; DNA: TGTGCCAGCAGTACCGGGGACTACTACGAGCAGTACTTC; CDR3: CASSTGDYYEQYF
D: -; size: -; V: TRBV4-1; J: TRBJ1-5; DNA: TGCGCCAGCAGCCAAGTTCAGGATCAGCCCCAGCATTTT; CDR3: CASSQVQDQPQHF
D: -; size: -; V: TRBV4-1; J: TRBJ2-7; DNA: TGCGCCAGCAGCCAAACTGAGGGAGCGGCCTACGAGCAGTACTTC; CDR3: CASSQTEGAAYEQYF
D: -; size: -; V: TRBV4-3; J: TRBJ1-4; DNA: TGCGCCAGCAGCCACCGATTAGAGGGCGAATTTGAAAAACTGTTTTTT; CDR3: CASSHRLEGEFEKLFF
D: TRBD2; size: once; V: TRBV6-1; J: TRBJ2-7; DNA: TGTGCCAGCAGCGCCCGGGGAGGGGCCTACGAGCAGTACTTC; CDR3: CASSARGGAYEQYF
D: -; size: -; V: TRBV28; J: TRBJ1-5; DNA: TGTGCCAGCAGTTTACTTGACAGCTCTAATCAGCCCCAGCATTTT; CDR3: CASSLLDSSNQPQHF
D: TRBD1; size: once; V: TRBV13; J: TRBJ1-3; DNA: TGTGCCAGCAGCCACGACAGGGACTCTGGAAACACCATATATTTT; CDR3: CASSHDRDSGNTIYF
D: TRBD2; size: -; V: TRBV6-5; J: TRBJ2-6; DNA: TGTGCCAGCAGTCGACTAGCGTCCCGAGACGTCCTGACTTTC; CDR3: CASSRLASRDVLTF
D: -; size: -; V: TRBV4-1; J: TRBJ2-4; DNA: TGCGCCAGCAGCCAATCCGGGAACATTCAGTACTTC; CDR3: CASSQSGNIQYF
D: -; size: -; V: TRBV9; J: TRBJ2-2; DNA: TGTGCCAGCAGCTCATCACAGGGTATTGGAACCGGGGAGCTGTTTTTT; CDR3: CASSSSQGIGTGELFF
D: -; size: -; V: TRBV7-3; J: TRBJ2-1; DNA: TGTGCCAGCAGCCCACAGGGTTGGGATGAGCAGTTCTTC; CDR3: CASSPQGWDEQFF
D: -; size: -; V: TRBV6-5; J: TRBJ1-1; DNA: TGTGCCAGCAGTTACTCGGAGGGCGCGGTCTCTGAAGCTTTCTTT; CDR3: CASSYSEGAVSEAFF
D: TRBD2; size: -; V: TRBV11-2; J: TRBJ2-3; DNA: TGTGCCAGCAGAGGGACTAGCGGGAGGGACACAGATACGCAGTATTTT; CDR3: CASRGTSGRDTDTQYF